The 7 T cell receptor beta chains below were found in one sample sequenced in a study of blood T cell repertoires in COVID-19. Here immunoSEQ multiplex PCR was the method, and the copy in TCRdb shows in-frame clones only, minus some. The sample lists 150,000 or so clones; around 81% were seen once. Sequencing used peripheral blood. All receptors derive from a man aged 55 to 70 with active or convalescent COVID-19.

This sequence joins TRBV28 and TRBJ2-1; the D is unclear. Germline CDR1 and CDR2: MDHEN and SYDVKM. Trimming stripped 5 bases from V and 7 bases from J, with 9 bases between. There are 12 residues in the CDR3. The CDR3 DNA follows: TGTGCCAGCAGTCCCCCTCGGAATGAGCAGTTCTTC. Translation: CASSPPRNEQFF.

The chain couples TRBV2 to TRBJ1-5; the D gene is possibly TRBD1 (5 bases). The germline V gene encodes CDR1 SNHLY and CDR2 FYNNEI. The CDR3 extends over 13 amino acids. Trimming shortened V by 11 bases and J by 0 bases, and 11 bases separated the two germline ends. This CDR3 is CALGRDSNQPQHF. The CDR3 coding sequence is TGTGCCTTGGGCAGGGATAGCAATCAGCCCCAGCATTTT.

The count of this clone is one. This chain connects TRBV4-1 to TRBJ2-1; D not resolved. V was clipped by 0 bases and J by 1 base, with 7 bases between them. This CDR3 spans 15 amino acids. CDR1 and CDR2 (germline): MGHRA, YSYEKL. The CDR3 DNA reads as TGCGCCAGCAGCCAAGAAGAGAGGTCCTACAATGAGCAGTTCTTC. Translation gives CASSQEERSYNEQFF.

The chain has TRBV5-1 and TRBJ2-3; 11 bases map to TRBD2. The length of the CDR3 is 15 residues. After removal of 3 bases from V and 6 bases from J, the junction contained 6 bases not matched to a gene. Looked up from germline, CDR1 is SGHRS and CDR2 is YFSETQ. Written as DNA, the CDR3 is TGCGCCAGCAGCTCCCTAGCGGGGGGCAGGGATACGCAGTATTTT. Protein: CASSSLAGGRDTQYF.

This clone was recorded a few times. The CDR3 DNA follows: TGTGCCAGCAGCGGACAGGGGGGCAATCAGCCCCAGCATTTT. It translates to CASSGQGGNQPQHF. The chain has TRBV2 and TRBJ1-5; 10 positions agree with TRBD1. Germline CDR1 is SNHLY and CDR2 is FYNNEI. The CDR3 contains 14 residues. With V trimmed by 6 bases and J by 2 bases, 1 base remained unmatched.

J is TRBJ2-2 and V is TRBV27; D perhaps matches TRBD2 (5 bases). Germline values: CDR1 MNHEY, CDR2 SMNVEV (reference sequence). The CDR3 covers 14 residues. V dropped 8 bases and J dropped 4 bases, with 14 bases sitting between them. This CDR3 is CASRESRSTGELFF. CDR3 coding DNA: TGTGCCAGCCGGGAAAGCCGGTCCACCGGGGAGCTGTTTTTT.

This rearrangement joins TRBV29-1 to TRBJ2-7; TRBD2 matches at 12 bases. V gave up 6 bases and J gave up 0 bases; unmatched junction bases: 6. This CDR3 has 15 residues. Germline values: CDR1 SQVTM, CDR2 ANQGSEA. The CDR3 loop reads CSVATSGSVSYEQYF. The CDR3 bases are TGCAGCGTAGCGACTAGCGGGAGCGTCTCCTACGAGCAGTACTTC.